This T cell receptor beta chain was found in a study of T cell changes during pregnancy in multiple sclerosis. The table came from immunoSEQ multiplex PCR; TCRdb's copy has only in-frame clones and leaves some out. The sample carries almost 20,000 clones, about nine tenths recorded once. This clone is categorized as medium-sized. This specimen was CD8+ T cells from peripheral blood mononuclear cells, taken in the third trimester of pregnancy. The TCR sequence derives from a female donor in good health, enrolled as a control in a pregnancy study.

Here the CDR3 reads CASSDRVAYEQYF. DNA for the CDR3: TGTGCCAGCAGTGACAGGGTAGCCTACGAGCAGTACTTC. The chain couples TRBV27 to TRBJ2-7, with TRBD1 identical over 7 bases. Trimming at V came to 5 bases and at J to 2 bases, leaving 3 bases not matched to a gene. Germline CDR1 reads MNHEY; CDR2 reads SMNVEV (reference sequence). The CDR3 consists of 13 residues.